This T cell receptor (beta chain) was sequenced during a study of T cells in pancreatic ductal adenocarcinoma. V lost 6 bases to trimming and J lost 3 bases, with 17 bases between them. Looked up from germline, CDR1 is LNHDA and CDR2 is SQIVND (reference sequence). The CDR3 contains 16 residues. This table comes from immunoSEQ multiplex PCR, and its TCRdb copy is limited to in-frame clones, with some not included. The table includes some 20,000 clones, 85% to 90% detected once. No neoadjuvant therapy was given to the selected pancreatic ductal adenocarcinoma patients before their surgery. The sequencing sample was made of PBMCs. The clonotype was recovered from a human donor with pancreatic ductal adenocarcinoma. The rearrangement links TRBV19 to TRBJ1-4, with D uncertain. This CDR3 is CASSRPSGSSNEKLFF. CDR3 in DNA: TGTGCCAGTAGCAGACCCTCCGGGTCCTCTAATGAAAAACTGTTTTTT. Full variable domain (remainder filled in from reference TRBV19 and TRBJ1-4): DGGITQSPKYLFRKEGQNVTLSCEQNLNHDAMYWYRQDPGQGLRLIYYSQIVNDFQKGDIAEGYSVSREKKESFPLTVTSAQKNPTAFYLCASSRPSGSSNEKLFFGSGTQLSVL.